The clone carrying this T cell receptor beta chain was observed a handful of times. Trimming cost V 0 bases and J 7 bases; bases outside gene matches: 8. CDR3 length: 17 residues. Looked up from germline, CDR1 is SGHTA and CDR2 is FQGTGA. The data belong to a study of blood T cells in healthy people across ages. Then a second PCR, running about 6 to 11 cycles, was carried out with a sample-barcoded 5' primer and a J-beta primer mix. A single record per CDR3 protein comes from TCRdb applying MiXCR to the 5' RACE reads. This sample carries some 780,000 distinct CDR3 sequences, more than 50% of them seen once, and the ten largest clones take about 26%.

Material: blood. The rearrangement joins TRBV7-3 to TRBJ2-1, with 11 bases matching TRBD2. This TCR was sampled from a man in his forties in good health. The CDR3 loop reads CASSLTGTSGPTNEQFF. Written as DNA, the CDR3 is TGTGCCAGCAGCTTAACCGGGACTAGCGGCCCTACGAATGAGCAGTTCTTC.